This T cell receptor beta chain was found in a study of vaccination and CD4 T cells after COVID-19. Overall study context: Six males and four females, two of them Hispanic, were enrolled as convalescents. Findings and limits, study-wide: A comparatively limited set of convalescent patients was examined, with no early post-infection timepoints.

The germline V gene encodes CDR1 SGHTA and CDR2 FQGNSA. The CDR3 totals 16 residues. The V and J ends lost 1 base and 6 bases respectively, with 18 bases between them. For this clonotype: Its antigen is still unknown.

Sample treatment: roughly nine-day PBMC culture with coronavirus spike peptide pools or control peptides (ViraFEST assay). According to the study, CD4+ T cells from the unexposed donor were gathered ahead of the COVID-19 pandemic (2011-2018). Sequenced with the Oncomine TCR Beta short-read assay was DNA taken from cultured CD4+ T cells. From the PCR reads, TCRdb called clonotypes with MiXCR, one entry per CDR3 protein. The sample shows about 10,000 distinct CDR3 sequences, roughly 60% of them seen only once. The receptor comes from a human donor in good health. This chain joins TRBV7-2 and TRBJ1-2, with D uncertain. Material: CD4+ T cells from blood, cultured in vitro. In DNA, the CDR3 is TGTGCCAGCAGCTTAGGGCCGCAAGGGTTTTTGGATGGCTACACCTTC. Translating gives CASSLGPQGFLDGYTF.